The 21 T cell receptor beta chains listed next were all sequenced from one sample in a study of graft-versus-host responses after intestinal transplantation. These TCRs' antigens remain unknown. Measured with immunoSEQ multiplex PCR; TCRdb has only the in-frame clones, and not every one. The table has some 90,000 clones, under 95% seen once. Source: unstimulated CD8+ T cells sorted from spleen or lymph node cells, taken before transplant. The receptors derive from a human donor who was the organ donor for an intestinal transplant.

The chain couples TRBV13 to TRBJ1-3; D is unclear. The CDR3 consists of 15 residues. Germline loops: CDR1 PRHDT, CDR2 FYEKMQ (reference sequence). V was shortened by 5 bases and J by 4 bases, with 15 bases between the two germline ends. The CDR3 sequence: CASSGQSGSGNTIYF. CDR3 DNA: TGTGCCAGCAGCGGCCAGTCGGGGTCCGGAAACACCATATATTTT.

The V call is TRBV19, the J call TRBJ2-2; 7 bases fit TRBD2. The CDR3 sequence is 13 residues long. In germline, CDR1 is LNHDA, CDR2 SQIVND (reference sequence). With V trimmed by 6 bases and J by 7 bases, 5 bases remained unmatched. CDR3 in amino acids: CASRKSGVGELFF. CDR3 nucleotides: TGTGCCAGTAGAAAAAGCGGGGTCGGGGAGCTGTTTTTT. Using reference TRBV19 and TRBJ2-2 for the parts outside the CDR3, the full variable domain is DGGITQSPKYLFRKEGQNVTLSCEQNLNHDAMYWYRQDPGQGLRLIYYSQIVNDFQKGDIAEGYSVSREKKESFPLTVTSAQKNPTAFYLCASRKSGVGELFFGEGSRLTVL.

This rearrangement joins TRBV27 to TRBJ1-2; 9 nucleotides match TRBD1. J was trimmed by 5 bases and V by 2 bases; bases with no gene match: 15. The CDR3 is 18 residues long. Germline V gives CDR1 MNHEY, CDR2 SMNVEV (reference sequence). CDR3 nucleotide sequence: TGTGCCAGCAGTTTAACGGGACAGGGAGGGGGATTGTGGTATGGCTACACCTTC. It specifies CASSLTGQGGGLWYGYTF.

Only a few counts were recorded for this clone. The genes are TRBV7-9 and TRBJ2-7, with 7 nucleotides matching TRBD1. The J segment lost 7 bases and the V segment lost 6 bases, leaving 15 bases of the junction unmatched. The CDR3 spans 15 residues. In germline, CDR1 is SEHNR, CDR2 FQNEAQ (reference sequence). Here the CDR3 reads CASRPQGGPYEEQYF. The DNA for the CDR3 is TGTGCCAGCAGGCCCCAAGGGGGCCCTTACGAGGAGCAGTACTTC.

The chain combines TRBV5-1 with TRBJ1-1, with D unresolved. Germline loops: CDR1 SGHRS, CDR2 YFSETQ. Trimming shortened V by 2 bases and J by 2 bases, and 10 bases separated the two germline ends. The CDR3 consists of 14 residues. The CDR3 nucleotides are TGCGCCAGCAGCTTCGTCCCAGAAAACACTGAAGCTTTCTTT. Its protein is CASSFVPENTEAFF.

The chain is built from TRBV27 and TRBJ1-3, with D hard to call. This CDR3 contains 15 residues. V gave up 5 bases and J gave up 4 bases, with 15 bases separating them. Germline V gene lookup returns CDR1 MNHEY and CDR2 SMNVEV (reference sequence). The chain's CDR3 is CASSARLGWGNTIYF. The CDR3 DNA is TGTGCCAGCAGTGCCCGACTAGGCTGGGGAAACACCATATATTTT.

This clone was seen just once. The chain is built from TRBV7-9 and TRBJ2-5, with D perhaps matching TRBD1 (6 bases). The J call is doubtful: the DNA matches TRBJ2-7 better. This CDR3 has 13 amino acids. Germline CDR1 and CDR2: SEHNR and FQNEAQ (reference sequence). CDR3 sequence: CASSSPQGYEQYF. The CDR3 DNA sequence: TGTGCCAGCAGCTCCCCACAGGGTTACGAGCAGTACTTC.

The chain joins TRBV5-1 to TRBJ2-7; a possible D gene is TRBD2 (6 bases). The CDR3 is 14 amino acids. Germline CDR1 is SGHRS and CDR2 is YFSETQ. The V and J ends lost 0 bases and 2 bases respectively, with 9 bases between them. The CDR3 sequence: CASSLGTTPYEQYF. CDR3 bases: TGCGCCAGCAGCTTGGGGACTACCCCCTACGAGCAGTACTTC. Full variable domain (outside the CDR3, taken from reference TRBV5-1 and TRBJ2-7): KAGVTQTPRYLIKTRGQQVTLSCSPISGHRSVSWYQQTPGQGLQFLFEYFSETQRNKGNFPGRFSGRQFSNSRSEMNVSTLELGDSALYLCASSLGTTPYEQYFGPGTRLTVT.

The chain has TRBV27 and TRBJ1-3; D not resolved. Between the trimmed V and J ends, which lost 5 bases and 4 bases, there was a span of 12 bases. The CDR3 covers 14 residues. The germline CDR1 and CDR2 sequences are MNHEY and SMNVEV (reference sequence). DNA of the CDR3: TGTGCCAGCAGTCCCCGGGGAGCCGGAAACACCATATATTTT. This sequence encodes CASSPRGAGNTIYF.

This chain links TRBV11-2 with TRBJ2-1; TRBD2 matches 9 bases. The CDR3 totals 17 residues. J gave up 0 bases and V 4 bases, and 7 bases lay outside the gene matches. The V gene's germline CDR1 is SGHAT and CDR2 FQNNGV. CDR3 nucleotides: TGTGCCAGCAGCTCGCCCTGGCGGGGGGGCTCCTACAATGAGCAGTTCTTC. Amino acids: CASSSPWRGGSYNEQFF.

The chain links TRBV6-6 to TRBJ1-4, with D perhaps TRBD1 (5 bases). The CDR3 sequence is 15 residues long. V was trimmed by 6 bases and J by 0 bases, leaving 11 bases between them. Germline values: CDR1 MNHNY, CDR2 SVGAGI (reference sequence). The CDR3 region is CASRPGGATNEKLFF. In DNA form, the CDR3 reads TGTGCCAGCAGGCCCGGGGGGGCAACTAATGAAAAACTGTTTTTT.

The chain uses TRBV4-3 and TRBJ2-5; perhaps TRBD1 as D (6 bases). V lost 0 bases to trimming and J lost 1 base, with 18 bases between them. The CDR3 has 18 amino acids. Germline V gives CDR1 LGHNA, CDR2 YSLEER. Written as DNA, the CDR3 is TGCGCCAGCAGCCAAGAAGTTGGATTGGGACAACTCCAAGAGACCCAGTACTTC. Its translation: CASSQEVGLGQLQETQYF.

This rearrangement joins TRBV5-1 to TRBJ1-6; 10 nucleotides align to TRBD1. CDR3 length: 14 amino acids. Trimming took 5 bases from V and 8 from J; bases not matched to a gene: 4. Germline V CDR1 and CDR2: SGHRS, YFSETQ. The CDR3 here is CASRDGTGDSPLHF. In DNA, the CDR3 is TGCGCCAGCAGAGATGGGACAGGGGATTCACCCCTCCACTTT.

The chain uses TRBV7-9 and TRBJ2-3, with D perhaps matching TRBD2 (5 bases). Trimming removed 5 bases from V and 4 bases from J, with 13 bases in between. Per germline, CDR1 SEHNR and CDR2 FQNEAQ (reference sequence). The CDR3 is 14 amino acids. DNA for the CDR3: TGTGCCAGCAGCCCTACCAGAGGGCCAGATACGCAGTATTTT. Translating it yields CASSPTRGPDTQYF.

The chain carries TRBV7-2 and TRBJ1-2, with D uncertain. Trimming removed 5 bases from V and 7 bases from J, with 8 bases in between. From germline, CDR1 is SGHTA and CDR2 FQGNSA. This CDR3 spans 11 amino acids. The CDR3 here is CASSLLAGYTF. The CDR3 coding sequence is TGTGCCAGCAGCCTCTTGGCTGGCTACACCTTC.

The chain carries TRBV28 and TRBJ2-1; D is uncertain. The CDR3 contains 12 residues. V was clipped by 3 bases and J by 6 bases, with 6 bases between them. Germline V CDR1 and CDR2: MDHEN, SYDVKM. Here the CDR3 reads CASSFPSNEQFF. CDR3 coding DNA: TGTGCCAGCAGTTTCCCTAGCAATGAGCAGTTCTTC.

This clone was observed once. The gene calls are TRBV9 and TRBJ2-3; 10 nucleotides align to TRBD2. Germline CDR1 is SGDLS and CDR2 is YYNGEE. The CDR3 is 16 residues long. V lost 6 bases and J lost 5; bases outside the gene matches: 12. CDR3 nucleotide sequence: TGTGCCAGCACCCGGTCCCGAGCGGGGGGGCGAGATACGCAGTATTTT. This gives the protein CASTRSRAGGRDTQYF.

This clone has a single count. This chain uses TRBV5-5 with TRBJ1-2; TRBD1 matches 9 bases. The CDR3 is 15 amino acids. The germline CDR1 and CDR2 sequences are SGHKS and YYEKEE (reference sequence). V was clipped by 4 bases and J by 3 bases; unmatched bases: 7. The CDR3 DNA sequence: TGTGCCAGCAGCGTCCACAGGGGGCTCTACTATGGCTACACCTTC. Residues: CASSVHRGLYYGYTF.

The chain couples TRBV19 to TRBJ2-6, with D uncertain. The CDR3 consists of 15 residues. Germline loops: CDR1 LNHDA, CDR2 SQIVND (reference sequence). V lost 6 bases and J lost 0, with 9 bases in between. This CDR3 is CASRISDSGANVLTF. DNA of the CDR3: TGTGCCAGTAGGATAAGCGACTCTGGGGCCAACGTCCTGACTTTC.

J is TRBJ1-5 and V is TRBV28; D gene ambiguous. Between the trimmed V and J ends, which lost 3 bases and 14 bases, there was a span of 11 bases. CDR1 is MDHEN and CDR2 is SYDVKM in the germline V gene. The CDR3 sequence is 11 residues long. This CDR3 reads CASSFKSQEHF. The CDR3 DNA is TGTGCCAGCAGTTTTAAATCTCAGGAGCATTTT.

The chain carries TRBV12-5 and TRBJ1-6, with D uncertain. Trimming stripped 1 base from V and 12 bases from J, with 7 bases between. Germline V CDR1 and CDR2: LGHNT, FRNRAP. The CDR3 consists of 12 residues. CDR3 amino acids: CASGLGDGPLHF. Here the CDR3 DNA reads TGTGCTAGTGGTTTGGGAGATGGACCCCTCCACTTT. Supplemented by reference TRBV12-5 and TRBJ1-6, the full variable domain reads DARVTQTPRHKVTEMGQEVTMRCQPILGHNTVFWYRQTMMQGLELLAYFRNRAPLDDSGMPKDRFSAEMPDATLATLKIQPSEPRDSAVYFCASGLGDGPLHFGNGTRLTVT.